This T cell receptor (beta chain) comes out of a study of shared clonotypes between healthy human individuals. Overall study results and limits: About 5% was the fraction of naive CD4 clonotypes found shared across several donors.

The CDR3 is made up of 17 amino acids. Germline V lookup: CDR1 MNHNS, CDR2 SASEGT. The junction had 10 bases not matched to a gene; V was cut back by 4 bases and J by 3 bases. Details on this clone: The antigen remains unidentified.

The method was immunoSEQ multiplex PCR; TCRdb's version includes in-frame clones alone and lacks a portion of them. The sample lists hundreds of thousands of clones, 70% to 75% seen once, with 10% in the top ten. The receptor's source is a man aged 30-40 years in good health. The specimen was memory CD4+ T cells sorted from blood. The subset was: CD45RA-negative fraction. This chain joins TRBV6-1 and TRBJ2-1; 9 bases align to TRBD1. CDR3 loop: CASSARGDRDFYNEQFF. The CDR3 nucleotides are TGTGCCAGCAGTGCCCGAGGGGACAGGGACTTCTACAATGAGCAGTTCTTC.